This T cell receptor (beta chain) was obtained from a study of T-cell memory formation after mild COVID-19. Trimming pared 0 bases from V and 8 bases from J, leaving 8 bases between. Germline CDR1 and CDR2: KGHSH and LQKENI. The CDR3 extends over 13 amino acids. From the 5' RACE reads, TCRdb called clonotypes with MiXCR, one entry per CDR3 protein. The table includes about half a million distinct CDR3 sequences, 15% to 20% detected once. Sequenced sample: PBMCs or a T cell subset sorted from them (not recorded which). The V call is TRBV18, the J call TRBJ2-1; the D is unclear. This TCR was sampled from an adult woman who had mild COVID-19 (a few samples of this study predate the infection). Cell type and time point are not known. In nucleotides, the CDR3 is TGTGCCAGCTCACCACCGGAGTTTGATGAGCAGTTCTTC. This codes for CASSPPEFDEQFF.